What follows describes a single TCR beta chain. Antigen unknown. Per donor, roughly 2.5 ml of blood was collected and frozen. There are 13 residues in the CDR3. Germline V gives CDR1 MNHNS, CDR2 SASEGT. This record belongs to a study of monozygotic twins with inflammatory bowel disease. Researchers used template switching to add UMIs featuring a 6-nucleotide sample barcode. TCRdb reprocessed the 5' RACE reads and keeps a single row for each CDR3 protein, giving no DNA. The sample has 300,000 to 400,000 distinct CDR3 sequences, and its top ten clones hold about 2.5%. The study's findings and limits: IBD patients displayed reduced TCRbeta diversity (inverse Simpson) when set against healthy co-twins.

The genes are TRBV6-1 and TRBJ1-2; checking the TCRdb D call of TRBD1 is not possible without DNA. Sequencing was done on a sample of blood. This TCR was recovered from a human donor with ulcerative colitis or Crohn's disease, or a healthy co-twin of an affected twin (not recorded which). The CDR3 sequence is CAIARQLDDGYTF.